One TCR beta chain is described in this entry. TCRdb passed the 5' RACE reads through MiXCR, listing each CDR3 protein once. The table has 350,000 to 450,000 distinct CDR3 sequences, approximately 22% seen once. The sample originates from a study of CD8 T cells in ankylosing spondylitis. The source material was blood, either unsorted or a sorted T cell fraction (not recorded which). The origin of this receptor is a male donor with ankylosing spondylitis or in good health (not recorded which).

CDR3 nucleotide sequence: TGTGCCAGCAGCACCGGGGTAGCGGGGGGGCCGACAGATACGCAGTATTTT. Residues: CASSTGVAGGPTDTQYF. V is TRBV5-7 and J is TRBJ2-3; 11 bases match TRBD2. TRBV5-7 is reported as an ORF; its role is uncertain. CDR3 length: 17 residues. With V trimmed by 4 bases and J by 3 bases, 10 bases remained unmatched.